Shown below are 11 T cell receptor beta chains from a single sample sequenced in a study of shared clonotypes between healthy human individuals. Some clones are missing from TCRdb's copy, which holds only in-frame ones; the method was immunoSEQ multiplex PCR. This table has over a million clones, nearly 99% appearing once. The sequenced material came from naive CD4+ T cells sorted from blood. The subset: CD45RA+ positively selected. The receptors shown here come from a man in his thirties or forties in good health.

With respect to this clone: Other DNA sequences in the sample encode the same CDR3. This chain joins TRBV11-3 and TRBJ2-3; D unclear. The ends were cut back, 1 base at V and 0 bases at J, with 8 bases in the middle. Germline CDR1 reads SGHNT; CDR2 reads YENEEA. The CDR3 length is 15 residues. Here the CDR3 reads CASSLGSGSTDTQYF. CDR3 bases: TGTGCCAGCAGCTTAGGGTCCGGGAGCACAGATACGCAGTATTTT.

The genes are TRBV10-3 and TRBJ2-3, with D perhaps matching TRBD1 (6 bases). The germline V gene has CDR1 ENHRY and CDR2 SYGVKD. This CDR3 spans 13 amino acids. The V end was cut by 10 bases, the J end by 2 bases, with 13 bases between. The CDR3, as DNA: TGTGCCACACGACCAGGGGACACAGATACGCAGTATTTT. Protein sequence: CATRPGDTDTQYF.

The CDR3 loop reads CASSSHMGEDQPQHF. The CDR3 DNA reads as TGTGCCAGCAGCAGTCATATGGGGGAAGATCAGCCCCAGCATTTT. The gene calls are TRBV28 and TRBJ1-5, with D tentatively TRBD1 (5 bases). The germline gives CDR1 MDHEN, CDR2 SYDVKM. This CDR3 contains 15 residues. The V and J ends lost 6 bases and 5 bases respectively, with 17 bases between them.

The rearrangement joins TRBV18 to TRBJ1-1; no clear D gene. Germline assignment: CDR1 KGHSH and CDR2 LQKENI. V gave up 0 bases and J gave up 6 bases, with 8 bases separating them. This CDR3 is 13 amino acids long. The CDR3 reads CASSPPTKSEAFF. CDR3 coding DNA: TGTGCCAGCTCACCACCCACCAAATCTGAAGCTTTCTTT.

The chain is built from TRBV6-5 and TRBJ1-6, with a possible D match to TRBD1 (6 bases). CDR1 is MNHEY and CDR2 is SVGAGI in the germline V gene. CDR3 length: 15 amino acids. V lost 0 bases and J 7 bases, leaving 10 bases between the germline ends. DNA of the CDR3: TGTGCCAGCAGTTACTCGGGGGGCCGGAATTCACCCCTCCACTTT. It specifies CASSYSGGRNSPLHF.

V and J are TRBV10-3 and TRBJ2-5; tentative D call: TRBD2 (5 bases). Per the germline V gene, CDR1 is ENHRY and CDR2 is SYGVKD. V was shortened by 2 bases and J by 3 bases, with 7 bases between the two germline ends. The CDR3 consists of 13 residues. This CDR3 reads CAISESGEETQYF. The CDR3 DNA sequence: TGTGCCATCAGTGAGAGCGGAGAAGAGACCCAGTACTTC.

Written as DNA, the CDR3 is TGTGCCAGCAGCAGGGGGGGGACTAGCCAAGCAGATACGCAGTATTTT. It translates to CASSRGGTSQADTQYF. This sequence joins TRBV5-4 and TRBJ2-3; 9 bases align to TRBD2. CDR1 SGHNT and CDR2 YYREEE come from the germline V gene (reference sequence). The V and J ends lost 4 bases and 4 bases, in that order; junction bases with no gene match: 10. The CDR3 sequence is 16 residues long.

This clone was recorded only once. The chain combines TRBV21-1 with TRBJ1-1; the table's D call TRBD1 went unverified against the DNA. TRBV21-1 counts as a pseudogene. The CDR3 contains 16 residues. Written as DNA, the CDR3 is TGTGCCAGCAGCAAACCGGACCGACAGATGAACACTGAAGCTTTCTTT. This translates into CASSKPDRQMNTEAFF.

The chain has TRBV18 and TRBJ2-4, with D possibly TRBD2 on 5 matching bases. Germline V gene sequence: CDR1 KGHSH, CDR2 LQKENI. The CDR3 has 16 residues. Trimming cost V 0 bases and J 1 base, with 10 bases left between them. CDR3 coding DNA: TGTGCCAGCTCACCACCGGGGTGGGAGGCCAAAAACATTCAGTACTTC. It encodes CASSPPGWEAKNIQYF.

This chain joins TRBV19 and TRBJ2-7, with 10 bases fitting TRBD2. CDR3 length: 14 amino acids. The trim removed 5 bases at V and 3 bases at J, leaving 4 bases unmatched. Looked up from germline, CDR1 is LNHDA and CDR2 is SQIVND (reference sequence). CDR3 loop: CASSFRLAGYEQYF. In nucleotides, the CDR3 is TGTGCCAGTAGTTTCAGACTAGCGGGCTACGAGCAGTACTTC.

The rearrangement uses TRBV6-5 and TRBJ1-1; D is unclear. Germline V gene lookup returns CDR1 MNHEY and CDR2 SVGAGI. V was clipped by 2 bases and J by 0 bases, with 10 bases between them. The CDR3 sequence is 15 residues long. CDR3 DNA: TGTGCCAGCAGTTACGGGCGCGGCATGAACACTGAAGCTTTCTTT. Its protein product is CASSYGRGMNTEAFF.